The following is a T cell receptor (beta chain) sequence with its context. The source of the sample is a study of T cells in Graves' hyperthyroidism and ophthalmopathy. Amplification of TCR beta CDR3 regions was performed using RNA transcripts as template. First-round RT-PCR of the TCR CDR3 relied on the HTBI primer set. Each CDR3 protein gets one entry after TCRdb re-called the multiplex PCR reads with MiXCR. The sample lists hundreds of thousands of distinct CDR3 sequences; over 12% were seen once. The CDR3 is 16 residues long. V shed 5 bases and J shed 6 bases, with 23 bases lying between them. Germline V gene lookup returns CDR1 SGHRS and CDR2 YFSETQ.

The chain has TRBV5-1 and TRBJ1-1; a possible D gene is TRBD1 (6 bases). The origin of this receptor is a man aged 18 to 29 with Graves' ophthalmopathy. The sequencing sample was made of blood. Here the CDR3 reads CASRPPRTEKLAEAFF. The CDR3 region has the DNA TGCGCCAGCAGACCACCCAGGACAGAAAAGCTGGCTGAAGCTTTCTTT.